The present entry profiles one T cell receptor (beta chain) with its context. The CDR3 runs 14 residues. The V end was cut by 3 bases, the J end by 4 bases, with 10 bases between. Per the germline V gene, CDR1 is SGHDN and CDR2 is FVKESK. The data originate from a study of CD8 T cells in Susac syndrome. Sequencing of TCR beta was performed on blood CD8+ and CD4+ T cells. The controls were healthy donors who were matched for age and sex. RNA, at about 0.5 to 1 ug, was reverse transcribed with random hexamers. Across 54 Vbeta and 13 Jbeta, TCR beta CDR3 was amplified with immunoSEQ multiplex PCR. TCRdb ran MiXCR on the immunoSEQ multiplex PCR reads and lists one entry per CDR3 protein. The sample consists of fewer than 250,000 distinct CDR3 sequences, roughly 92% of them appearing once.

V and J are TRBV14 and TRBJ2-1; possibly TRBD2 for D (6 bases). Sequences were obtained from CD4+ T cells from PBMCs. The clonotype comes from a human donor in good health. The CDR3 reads CASSQETSYNEQFF. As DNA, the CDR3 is TGTGCCAGCAGCCAGGAGACTAGTTACAATGAGCAGTTCTTC.